This record covers a single T cell receptor (beta chain). Germline is not matched at one junction end, which may reflect a read error. The data derive from a study of blood T cell repertoires in COVID-19. Study at large: Samples of COVID-19 (acute and convalescent) were obtained from the United States, Italy and Spain. The cDNA or gDNA used as material had been derived from T cells, B-cell-depleted T cells, or PBMCs.

Looked up from germline, CDR1 is SGHAT and CDR2 is FQNNGV. This CDR3 spans 14 amino acids. Under the authors' procedure: Cell counts per sample came from amplifying reference gene primers. Repertoires were generated with immunoSEQ multiplex PCR, while TCRdb's copy carries only in-frame clones and drops some. The DNA gave D and trimming, while V, J and clone size come from that table. The repertoire has roughly 69,000 clones, roughly nine tenths of them found once; the top ten carry 3.5% to 5.5%. This chain connects TRBV11-2 to TRBJ1-1; 10 positions agree with TRBD1. The clonotype comes from a man aged 50 to 59 with active COVID-19. The sequencing input was peripheral blood. The DNA of the CDR3 is TGTGCCAGCAGCGTAGACAGGGGGCGGAGGAAAGCTTTCTTT. This gives the protein CASSVDRGRRKAFF.